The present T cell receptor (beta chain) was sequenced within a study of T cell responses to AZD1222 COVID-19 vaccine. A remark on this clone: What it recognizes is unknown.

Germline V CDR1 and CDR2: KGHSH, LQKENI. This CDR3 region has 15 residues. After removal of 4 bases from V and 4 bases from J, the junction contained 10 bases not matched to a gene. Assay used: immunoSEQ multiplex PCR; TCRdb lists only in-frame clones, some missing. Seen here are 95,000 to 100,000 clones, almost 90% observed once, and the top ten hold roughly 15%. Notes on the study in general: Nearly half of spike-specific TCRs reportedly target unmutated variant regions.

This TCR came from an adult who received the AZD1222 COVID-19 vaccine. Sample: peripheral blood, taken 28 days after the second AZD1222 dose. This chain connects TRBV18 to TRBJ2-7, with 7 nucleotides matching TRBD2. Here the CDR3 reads CASSLSTGGSYEQYF. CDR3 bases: TGTGCCAGCTCACTTTCCACCGGGGGGTCGTACGAGCAGTACTTC. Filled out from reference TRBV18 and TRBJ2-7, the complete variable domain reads NAGVMQNPRHLVRRRGQEARLRCSPMKGHSHVYWYRQLPEEGLKFMVYLQKENIIDESGMPKERFSAEFPKEGPSILRIQQVVRGDSAAYFCASSLSTGGSYEQYFGPGTRLTVT.